What follows describes a single T cell receptor (beta chain). Its antigen is unknown. CDR3 length: 15 amino acids. The germline V and J ends were trimmed by 4 bases and 5 bases, with 16 bases remaining between them. CDR1 SGHKS and CDR2 YYEKEE come from the germline V gene (reference sequence). These data belong to a study of T cell responses to AZD1222 COVID-19 vaccine. Clones were read by immunoSEQ multiplex PCR, and TCRdb kept only the in-frame ones, dropping some. The repertoire holds nearly 110,000 clones, with roughly 90% as singletons. Findings of the study overall: Donors, mostly white British, included more females; clonal diversity was possibly underestimated.

The receptor was isolated from an adult who received the AZD1222 COVID-19 vaccine. Material: peripheral blood, obtained 28 days after the second AZD1222 dose. The chain is built from TRBV5-5 and TRBJ2-1; no clear D. The CDR3 loop is CASSQNPNRDNEQFF. The CDR3 DNA follows: TGTGCCAGCAGCCAGAACCCCAACCGGGACAATGAGCAGTTCTTC.